The entry below gives a single T cell receptor (beta chain) sequence along with its context. The data are from a study of blood T cell repertoires in COVID-19. Participants spanned ages about 18 to 90 years and resided in about two dozen US areas. In assigning cohorts, the study relied on participant-reported clinical history. As originally analysed: By means of reference gene primer amplification, nucleated cell counts were estimated. Assay used: immunoSEQ multiplex PCR; TCRdb lists only in-frame clones, some missing. The DNA was the basis for D and trimming; V, J and clone size are from that table. The sample includes 210,000 or so clones, approximately 84% of them seen just once. The germline V gene has CDR1 SEHNR and CDR2 FQNEAQ (reference sequence). The CDR3 contains 12 residues. The germline V and J ends were trimmed by 1 base and 7 bases, with 7 bases remaining between them.

Source material: PBMCs or T cells enriched from blood (not recorded which). V is TRBV7-9 and J is TRBJ1-1; D ambiguous. The clonotype comes from a man in his sixties who had recovered from COVID-19. The CDR3, as DNA: TGTGCCAGCAGCTTAGTGAGTTATGAAGCTTTCTTT. The encoded protein is CASSLVSYEAFF.